This is a list of T cell receptor beta chains from one sample in a study of memory CD4+ T cells and cytomegalovirus serostatus. Repertoires were generated with immunoSEQ multiplex PCR, while TCRdb's copy carries only in-frame clones and drops some. Among about 50,000 clones listed, approximately 83% were seen once. Material for sequencing was memory CD4+ T cells from blood. These receptors originate from an adult in good health and CMV-seronegative. Both conserved end residues are part of each CDR3. D genes are given only for firm matches. Rows may omit the clone size; those that give it use once, few, many or a size class.

D gene,clone size,J gene,V gene,CDR3 protein,CDR3 DNA
TRBD2,.,TRBJ2-2,TRBV27,CASTLAGGLTGELFF,TGTGCCAGCACCCTTGCGGGGGGCCTCACCGGGGAGCTGTTTTTT
.,.,TRBJ1-2,TRBV30,CAWSVQWITNNYGYTF,TGTGCCTGGAGTGTACAGTGGATTACTAATAACTATGGCTACACCTTC
.,.,TRBJ2-1,TRBV6-5,CASSPVLRNEQFF,TGTGCCAGCAGCCCCGTTCTTAGGAATGAGCAGTTCTTC
.,few,TRBJ1-6,TRBV6-6,CASSYSRDSPLHF,TGTGCCAGCAGTTATAGCAGGGATTCACCCCTCCACTTT
.,.,TRBJ1-1,TRBV27,CASSFVGKPEAFF,TGTGCCAGCAGTTTTGTTGGGAAACCCGAAGCTTTCTTT
TRBD1,.,TRBJ2-5,TRBV11-1,CASSLLQGAGETQYF,TGTGCCAGCAGCTTACTTCAGGGGGCCGGGGAGACCCAGTACTTC
TRBD1,.,TRBJ2-5,TRBV7-9,CASSSWTGEETQYF,TGTGCCAGCAGCTCCTGGACAGGGGAAGAGACCCAGTACTTC
.,.,TRBJ1-1,TRBV12-5,CASGLVAGGEAFF,TGTGCTAGTGGTTTGGTAGCGGGGGGGGAAGCTTTCTTT
TRBD2,few,TRBJ2-7,TRBV7-2,CASSLELAGGSYEQYF,TGTGCCAGCAGCTTAGAACTAGCGGGGGGCTCCTACGAGCAGTACTTC
.,.,TRBJ2-5,TRBV2,CASRRTAETQYF,TGTGCCAGCAGGCGGACAGCGGAGACCCAGTACTTC
TRBD1,.,TRBJ2-5,TRBV5-4,CASSKPDRGETQYF,TGTGCCAGCAGCAAGCCGGACAGGGGAGAGACCCAGTACTTC
TRBD1,.,TRBJ1-2,TRBV6-5,CASSPGGRYGYTF,TGTGCCAGCAGTCCAGGGGGACGCTATGGCTACACCTTC
.,.,TRBJ1-1,TRBV5-6,CASSVGGRNTEAFF,TGTGCCAGCAGCGTAGGCGGCAGGAACACTGAAGCTTTCTTT
TRBD1,.,TRBJ1-5,TRBV6-4,CASRVEKFDREVSNQPQHF,TGTGCCAGCAGGGTTGAGAAGTTTGACAGGGAGGTAAGCAATCAGCCCCAGCATTTT
.,.,TRBJ1-1,TRBV11-3,CASSLTRQQAFF,TGTGCCAGCAGCTTAACCCGACAGCAAGCTTTCTTT
TRBD2,.,TRBJ2-7,TRBV9,CASSARTSGSSYEQYF,TGTGCCAGCAGCGCCCGAACTAGCGGGAGCTCCTACGAGCAGTACTTC
.,.,TRBJ1-3,TRBV11-3,CASSLAGQYSGNTIYF,TGTGCCAGCAGCTTAGCGGGCCAGTACTCTGGAAACACCATATATTTT
TRBD1,.,TRBJ2-5,TRBV5-4,CASSTRTGARETQYF,TGTGCCAGCAGCACCCGGACAGGGGCAAGAGAGACCCAGTACTTC
TRBD1,.,TRBJ2-5,TRBV7-2,CASSLRFGRTGGFQETQYF,TGTGCCAGCAGCTTACGATTCGGGCGGACAGGTGGCTTTCAAGAGACCCAGTACTTC
.,.,TRBJ1-6,TRBV27,CASSLRRSYNSPLHF,TGTGCCAGCAGTTTGCGGCGCTCCTATAATTCACCCCTCCACTTT
TRBD2,.,TRBJ2-1,TRBV2,CASSDSGGRLDEQFF,TGTGCCAGCAGTGATTCCGGGGGGAGACTTGATGAGCAGTTCTTC
.,.,TRBJ1-4,TRBV28,CASSPGSRNEKLFF,TGTGCCAGCAGCCCGGGAAGCAGAAATGAAAAACTGTTTTTT
TRBD1,.,TRBJ1-2,TRBV6-5,CASSYKGGGYGYTF,TGTGCCAGCAGTTATAAAGGGGGCGGCTATGGCTACACCTTC
.,.,TRBJ2-2,TRBV7-9,CASSLGQNTGELFF,TGTGCCAGCAGCTTAGGCCAGAACACCGGGGAGCTGTTTTTT
.,once,TRBJ1-1,TRBV14,CASSLRERSAEAFF,TGTGCCAGCAGCCTTCGAGAGCGAAGCGCTGAAGCTTTCTTT
.,.,TRBJ1-6,TRBV2,CASSGSSYNSPLHF,TGTGCCAGCTCCGGGAGCTCCTATAATTCACCCCTCCACTTT
.,.,TRBJ1-6,TRBV5-8,CASSLLGNRGSPLHF,TGTGCCAGCAGCTTGTTAGGGAATCGGGGCTCACCCCTCCACTTT
.,medium-sized,TRBJ2-2,TRBV5-1,CASRRDRLGYATGELFF,TGCGCCAGCAGACGGGACAGACTAGGGTATGCCACCGGGGAGCTGTTTTTT
.,.,TRBJ2-3,TRBV5-6,CASSPGLASDTQYF,TGTGCCAGCAGCCCCGGTCTAGCGTCAGATACGCAGTATTTT
.,.,TRBJ1-5,TRBV6-1,CASSERSPQHF,TGTGCCAGCAGTGAACGATCGCCCCAGCATTTT
.,.,TRBJ2-5,TRBV15,CATSRDVLGTQYF,TGTGCCACCAGCAGGGACGTCCTAGGGACCCAGTACTTC
TRBD1,.,TRBJ2-5,TRBV18,CASSLRTGSPQTQYF,TGTGCCAGCTCACTAAGGACAGGGTCGCCCCAGACCCAGTACTTC
TRBD1,once,TRBJ1-4,TRBV7-9,CASSLGQGAFSEKLFF,TGTGCCAGCAGCTTAGGTCAGGGGGCTTTTTCTGAAAAACTGTTTTTT
.,.,TRBJ1-2,TRBV28,CASSSPDSTTNYGYTF,TGTGCCAGCAGTTCACCCGACAGTACCACTAACTATGGCTACACCTTC
.,.,TRBJ1-5,TRBV19,CASSIVWGGGNQPQHF,TGTGCCAGTAGTATAGTTTGGGGCGGGGGCAATCAGCCCCAGCATTTT
.,.,TRBJ1-1,TRBV9,CASSAGGREAFF,TGTGCCAGCAGCGCTGGGGGGAGGGAAGCTTTCTTT
.,.,TRBJ2-7,TRBV28,CASSAGGSTTYEQYF,TGTGCCAGCAGTGCCGGAGGTAGTACCACCTACGAGCAGTACTTC
.,.,TRBJ1-5,TRBV2,CASTNLLNQPQHF,TGTGCCAGCACTAACCTGCTCAATCAGCCCCAGCATTTT
TRBD1,.,TRBJ2-1,TRBV6-6,CASSPGQGGNEQFF,TGTGCCAGCAGTCCGGGACAGGGGGGCAATGAGCAGTTCTTC
.,.,TRBJ1-4,TRBV5-1,CASSSSSTNEKLFF,TGCGCCAGCAGCTCGTCTTCAACTAATGAAAAACTGTTTTTT
.,.,TRBJ1-6,TRBV5-8,CASSLARGGGSNSPLHF,TGTGCCAGCAGCTTGGCCAGGGGAGGCGGTTCAAATTCACCCCTCCACTTT
.,.,TRBJ2-1,TRBV7-2,CASSLRGRHNEQFF,TGTGCCAGCAGCTTGCGGGGACGGCACAATGAGCAGTTCTTC
TRBD1,.,TRBJ2-3,TRBV2,CASSKNQDRQGDF,TGTGCCAGCAGTAAAAATCAAGACCGACAGGGTGATTTT
.,.,TRBJ2-7,TRBV7-6,CASRPGGPYEQYF,TGTGCCAGCCGTCCCGGGGGGCCCTACGAGCAGTACTTC
TRBD1,.,TRBJ1-2,TRBV6-1,CASSEGEGALYGYTF,TGTGCCAGCAGTGAAGGGGAGGGGGCCCTCTATGGCTACACCTTC
.,.,TRBJ1-5,TRBV13,CASSRQGLSQPQHF,TGTGCCAGCAGTCGGCAGGGGTTAAGTCAGCCCCAGCATTTT
.,few,TRBJ2-5,TRBV6-6,CASRYGFQETQYF,TGTGCCAGCAGGTACGGGTTCCAAGAGACCCAGTACTTC
TRBD1,few,TRBJ1-2,TRBV5-1,CASSLAGTGPDYGYTF,TGCGCCAGCAGCTTGGCCGGGACAGGGCCTGACTATGGCTACACCTTC
.,.,TRBJ1-4,TRBV5-1,CASSQGGMGRVRASNEKLFF,TGCGCCAGCAGCCAAGGAGGGATGGGGCGGGTTCGGGCATCTAATGAAAAACTGTTTTTT
.,.,TRBJ1-3,TRBV9,CASSLSVDSGNTIYF,TGTGCCAGCAGCCTTTCAGTTGACTCTGGAAACACCATATATTTT
.,.,TRBJ1-2,TRBV6-6,CASRSRGVYGYTF,TGTGCCAGCCGTAGCCGGGGAGTCTATGGCTACACCTTC
TRBD1,.,TRBJ1-1,TRBV13,CASSIQGANMNTEAFF,TGTGCCAGCAGCATACAGGGGGCGAATATGAACACTGAAGCTTTCTTT
TRBD1,.,TRBJ1-1,TRBV11-2,CASSRRTGEGYKTEAFF,TGTGCCAGCAGCCGCCGGACAGGGGAGGGATATAAGACTGAAGCTTTCTTT
.,.,TRBJ1-1,TRBV2,CASSEGVGAQGEAFF,TGTGCCAGCAGTGAAGGGGTGGGCGCCCAGGGTGAAGCTTTCTTT
.,.,TRBJ2-3,TRBV7-2,CASSLANTDTQYF,TGTGCCAGCAGCTTAGCTAACACAGATACGCAGTATTTT
TRBD1,few,TRBJ1-5,TRBV6-1,CATRGDRGQPQHF,TGTGCCACTCGTGGGGACAGGGGGCAGCCCCAGCATTTT